These T cell receptor beta chains were read from a single sample in a study of blood T cell repertoires in COVID-19. Generated by immunoSEQ multiplex PCR, the TCRdb table keeps only in-frame clones and is missing some. The sample lists about 32,000 clones, 80% to 95% occurring once. Sequencing was carried out using peripheral blood. The receptor set was obtained from a man between 65 and 85 years old with active or convalescent COVID-19. Each CDR3 is given with its conserved first and last residue. A D gene is named only where the DNA matches it firmly. Clone size appears in some rows only: once, few, many, or a class for an expanded clone.

abundance: .; d_gene: .; v_gene: TRBV12-5; j_gene: TRBJ2-3; CDR3aa: CASGYNDRFATDTQYF; CDR3nt: TGTGCTAGTGGTTACAACGACAGGTTTGCCACAGATACGCAGTATTTT
abundance: .; d_gene: .; v_gene: TRBV20-1; j_gene: TRBJ1-1; CDR3aa: CSANSAEAFF; CDR3nt: TGCAGTGCTAATTCGGCTGAAGCTTTCTTT
abundance: .; d_gene: .; v_gene: TRBV15; j_gene: TRBJ1-2; CDR3aa: CATSRRNGNYGYTF; CDR3nt: TGTGCCACCAGCAGGAGAAACGGGAACTATGGCTACACCTTC
abundance: .; d_gene: TRBD1; v_gene: TRBV11-3; j_gene: TRBJ1-1; CDR3aa: CASRGQGEAFF; CDR3nt: TGTGCCAGCAGGGGACAGGGAGAAGCTTTCTTT
abundance: .; d_gene: .; v_gene: TRBV5-1; j_gene: TRBJ1-6; CDR3aa: CASSFQGLNNSPLHF; CDR3nt: TGCGCCAGCAGCTTCCAGGGTCTTAATAATTCACCCCTCCACTTT
abundance: .; d_gene: .; v_gene: TRBV27; j_gene: TRBJ1-1; CDR3aa: CASSLYRNTEAFF; CDR3nt: TGTGCCAGCAGTTTATACAGGAACACTGAAGCTTTCTTT
abundance: .; d_gene: .; v_gene: TRBV12-3/TRBV12-4; j_gene: TRBJ1-5; CDR3aa: CASSSGAQPQHF; CDR3nt: TGTGCCAGCAGCTCGGGTGCCCAGCCCCAGCATTTT
abundance: .; d_gene: .; v_gene: TRBV6-2/TRBV6-3; j_gene: TRBJ2-3; CDR3aa: CASSPQSSDTQYF; CDR3nt: TGTGCCAGCAGCCCACAAAGTTCAGATACGCAGTATTTT
abundance: .; d_gene: TRBD1; v_gene: TRBV5-6; j_gene: TRBJ1-1; CDR3aa: CASSSDRGYWAFF; CDR3nt: TGTGCCAGCAGCTCGGACAGGGGTTATTGGGCTTTCTTT
abundance: .; d_gene: TRBD2; v_gene: TRBV19; j_gene: TRBJ2-2; CDR3aa: CASSSGRAANTGELFF; CDR3nt: TGTGCCAGTAGTAGCGGGAGGGCCGCGAACACCGGGGAGCTGTTTTTT
abundance: once; d_gene: TRBD1; v_gene: TRBV2; j_gene: TRBJ1-2; CDR3aa: CASTDTTGVYGYTF; CDR3nt: TGTGCCAGCACCGACACGACAGGGGTATATGGCTACACCTTC
abundance: .; d_gene: .; v_gene: TRBV7-2; j_gene: TRBJ2-2; CDR3aa: CASSPQEANTGELFF; CDR3nt: TGTGCCAGCAGCCCCCAGGAGGCGAACACCGGGGAGCTGTTTTTT
abundance: once; d_gene: .; v_gene: TRBV30; j_gene: TRBJ1-4; CDR3aa: CAWSVSEKLFF; CDR3nt: TGTGCCTGGAGTGTTAGTGAAAAACTGTTTTTT
abundance: .; d_gene: TRBD1; v_gene: TRBV18; j_gene: TRBJ1-2; CDR3aa: CASSTGQGGYTF; CDR3nt: TGTGCCAGCTCAACCGGACAGGGTGGCTACACCTTC
abundance: .; d_gene: .; v_gene: TRBV4-3; j_gene: TRBJ2-6; CDR3aa: CASSPGPQGAGANVLTF; CDR3nt: TGCGCCAGCAGCCCCGGACCCCAGGGCGCTGGGGCCAACGTCCTGACTTTC
abundance: .; d_gene: TRBD2; v_gene: TRBV2; j_gene: TRBJ2-5; CDR3aa: CASSVTSGQETQYF; CDR3nt: TGTGCCAGCAGTGTAACTAGCGGGCAAGAGACTCAGTACTTC
abundance: .; d_gene: .; v_gene: TRBV12-3/TRBV12-4; j_gene: TRBJ1-2; CDR3aa: CASTSLDHGYTF; CDR3nt: TGTGCCAGCACCTCGCTAGATCATGGCTACACCTTC
abundance: .; d_gene: .; v_gene: TRBV7-2; j_gene: TRBJ1-5; CDR3aa: CASSLGRKGQPQHF; CDR3nt: TGTGCCAGCAGCTTAGGACGAAAGGGGCAGCCCCAGCATTTT
abundance: .; d_gene: .; v_gene: TRBV7-3; j_gene: TRBJ2-7; CDR3aa: CASSLGLASTYEQYF; CDR3nt: TGTGCCAGCAGCTTAGGATTAGCGTCGACCTACGAGCAGTACTTC
abundance: .; d_gene: .; v_gene: TRBV28; j_gene: TRBJ2-2; CDR3aa: CASNPDNLPFTGELFF; CDR3nt: TGTGCCAGCAACCCCGACAACCTTCCCTTCACCGGGGAGCTGTTTTTT
abundance: once; d_gene: .; v_gene: TRBV15; j_gene: TRBJ2-1; CDR3aa: CATSRALIGANEQFF; CDR3nt: TGTGCCACCAGCAGAGCATTAATAGGGGCAAATGAGCAGTTCTTC
abundance: .; d_gene: TRBD1; v_gene: TRBV10-1; j_gene: TRBJ2-2; CDR3aa: CASSTGTAGELFF; CDR3nt: TGCGCCAGCAGCACCGGGACAGCCGGGGAGCTGTTTTTT
abundance: .; d_gene: TRBD2; v_gene: TRBV5-1; j_gene: TRBJ2-1; CDR3aa: CASSFSGSSYNEQFF; CDR3nt: TGCGCCAGCAGCTTCAGCGGGAGCTCCTACAATGAGCAGTTCTTC
abundance: .; d_gene: TRBD1; v_gene: TRBV28; j_gene: TRBJ2-5; CDR3aa: CASSNTGGPQETQYF; CDR3nt: TGTGCCAGCAGTAATACAGGGGGGCCCCAAGAGACCCAGTACTTC
abundance: .; d_gene: .; v_gene: TRBV2; j_gene: TRBJ1-6; CDR3aa: CASMWGDSVNSPLHF; CDR3nt: TGTGCCAGCATGTGGGGGGACTCTGTTAATTCACCCCTCCACTTT
abundance: .; d_gene: .; v_gene: TRBV18; j_gene: TRBJ1-2; CDR3aa: CASSPPNGAGVEDYGYTF; CDR3nt: TGTGCCAGCTCACCACCGAATGGCGCAGGGGTAGAGGACTATGGCTACACCTTC
abundance: .; d_gene: TRBD2; v_gene: TRBV19; j_gene: TRBJ2-3; CDR3aa: CASNSGGTRVTDTQYF; CDR3nt: TGTGCCAGTAACAGCGGGGGTACAAGGGTCACAGATACGCAGTATTTT
abundance: .; d_gene: .; v_gene: TRBV7-2; j_gene: TRBJ2-1; CDR3aa: CASSLLYNEQFF; CDR3nt: TGTGCCAGCAGCTTACTATACAATGAGCAGTTCTTC
abundance: .; d_gene: .; v_gene: TRBV7-2; j_gene: TRBJ1-5; CDR3aa: CASSPQGGSPQHF; CDR3nt: TGTGCCAGCAGCCCACAGGGCGGGTCGCCCCAGCATTTT
abundance: .; d_gene: .; v_gene: TRBV15; j_gene: TRBJ1-1; CDR3aa: CATSRRRDTLQAFF; CDR3nt: TGTGCCACCAGCAGACGCCGGGACACACTACAAGCTTTCTTT
abundance: .; d_gene: TRBD1; v_gene: TRBV7-2; j_gene: TRBJ2-7; CDR3aa: CASRRDSYSYEQYF; CDR3nt: TGTGCCAGCAGACGGGACAGCTACTCCTACGAGCAGTACTTC
abundance: .; d_gene: TRBD1; v_gene: TRBV7-3; j_gene: TRBJ1-1; CDR3aa: CASSPTGVQRTEAFF; CDR3nt: TGTGCCAGCAGCCCAACAGGGGTACAAAGGACTGAAGCTTTCTTT
abundance: .; d_gene: .; v_gene: TRBV5-1; j_gene: TRBJ2-2; CDR3aa: CASSERAGYTTGELFF; CDR3nt: TGCGCCAGCAGTGAGAGGGCGGGGTATACCACCGGGGAGCTGTTTTTT
abundance: .; d_gene: TRBD1; v_gene: TRBV4-1; j_gene: TRBJ1-5; CDR3aa: CASSHDPGGRRPQHF; CDR3nt: TGCGCCAGCAGCCACGACCCAGGGGGCCGTCGGCCCCAGCATTTT
abundance: .; d_gene: .; v_gene: TRBV7-3; j_gene: TRBJ2-1; CDR3aa: CASSSALGSEQFF; CDR3nt: TGTGCCAGCAGCTCCGCGCTAGGAAGTGAGCAGTTCTTC
abundance: .; d_gene: .; v_gene: TRBV11-2; j_gene: TRBJ2-5; CDR3aa: CASSLRLEVSGLSGETQYF; CDR3nt: TGTGCCAGCAGCTTACGCCTGGAGGTGAGCGGGTTATCTGGAGAGACCCAGTACTTC
abundance: .; d_gene: .; v_gene: TRBV20-1; j_gene: TRBJ1-3; CDR3aa: CSASTAGNTIYF; CDR3nt: TGCAGTGCTAGTACAGCTGGAAACACCATATATTTT
abundance: .; d_gene: TRBD2; v_gene: TRBV6-4; j_gene: TRBJ2-3; CDR3aa: CASSLAGGMGTDTQYF; CDR3nt: TGTGCCAGCAGCCTAGCGGGAGGGATGGGAACAGATACGCAGTATTTT
abundance: .; d_gene: .; v_gene: TRBV11-2; j_gene: TRBJ1-6; CDR3aa: CASSLAGVYNSPLHF; CDR3nt: TGTGCCAGCAGCTTAGCCGGGGTGTATAATTCACCCCTCCACTTT
abundance: .; d_gene: TRBD1; v_gene: TRBV18; j_gene: TRBJ2-1; CDR3aa: CASSRDTGTVGNEQFF; CDR3nt: TGTGCCAGCTCACGCGACACCGGGACAGTAGGCAATGAGCAGTTCTTC
abundance: .; d_gene: TRBD1; v_gene: TRBV5-1; j_gene: TRBJ2-3; CDR3aa: CASSSGQGATDTQYF; CDR3nt: TGCGCCAGCAGCTCCGGACAGGGGGCAACGGATACGCAGTATTTT
abundance: few; d_gene: TRBD1; v_gene: TRBV5-1; j_gene: TRBJ1-1; CDR3aa: CASSLTGLNTEAFF; CDR3nt: TGCGCCAGCAGCCTGACAGGGTTGAACACTGAAGCTTTCTTT
abundance: .; d_gene: .; v_gene: TRBV7-2; j_gene: TRBJ2-3; CDR3aa: CASSFTGDTQYF; CDR3nt: TGTGCCAGCAGCTTCACGGGGGATACGCAGTATTTT
abundance: .; d_gene: TRBD1; v_gene: TRBV6-5; j_gene: TRBJ1-2; CDR3aa: CASSFTDRVVNGYTF; CDR3nt: TGTGCCAGCAGTTTCACCGACAGGGTGGTGAATGGCTACACCTTC
abundance: .; d_gene: .; v_gene: TRBV5-1; j_gene: TRBJ1-2; CDR3aa: CASSPEAGNYGYTF; CDR3nt: TGCGCCAGCAGCCCCGAAGCCGGGAACTATGGCTACACCTTC
abundance: .; d_gene: TRBD1; v_gene: TRBV19; j_gene: TRBJ1-5; CDR3aa: CASGPRQGFNQPQHF; CDR3nt: TGTGCCAGTGGACCACGACAGGGCTTCAATCAGCCCCAGCATTTT